A selection of T cell receptor beta chains follows, all from one sample in a study of blood T cell repertoires in COVID-19. TCRdb's copy holds only in-frame clones and misses some; the assay was immunoSEQ multiplex PCR. The sample carries approximately 380,000 clones, approximately 81% recorded once. Sequencing was done on a sample of peripheral blood. Receptor source: a woman younger than 30 with acute or convalescent COVID-19. CDR3s include the opening cysteine and the closing phenylalanine or tryptophan. D genes are given only for firm matches. The size field is filled for only some rows; it gives once, few, many or a size class.

TRBV19,TRBJ1-5,TRBD1,.,TGTGCCAGTAGTAATCGAGGGACAGCTACCGATCAGCCCCAGCATTTT,CASSNRGTATDQPQHF
TRBV9,TRBJ2-7,TRBD1,once,TGTGCCAGCACGCTCGGGACAGGGGTGAGCGAGCAGTACTTC,CASTLGTGVSEQYF
TRBV3-1/TRBV3-2,TRBJ2-7,TRBD2,.,TGTGCCAGCAGCCAAGGAGCGGGAGTGTACGAGCAGTACTTC,CASSQGAGVYEQYF
TRBV24-1,TRBJ2-1,.,.,TGTGCCACCAGTGACGGTAAAAGCTCCTACAATGAGCAGTTCTTC,CATSDGKSSYNEQFF
TRBV15,TRBJ2-1,.,once,TGTGCCACCAGCAGAGATAGAGCGAGAACTTACAATGAGCAGTTCTTC,CATSRDRARTYNEQFF
TRBV5-5,TRBJ1-3,.,.,TGTGCCAGCAGCTTGTTTAACAACCTGGGAAACACCATATATTTT,CASSLFNNLGNTIYF
TRBV30,TRBJ1-6,.,.,TGTGCCAGCACTGACCGGGACATTAGGGCACCCCTCCACTTT,CASTDRDIRAPLHF
TRBV25-1,TRBJ1-4,.,.,TGTGCCAGCAGTGAATTGGGGCTAGCAACTAATGAAAAACTGTTTTTT,CASSELGLATNEKLFF
TRBV28,TRBJ1-1,.,few,TGTGCCAGCAGTTTTGGACTCCCGAACACTGAAGCTTTCTTT,CASSFGLPNTEAFF
TRBV5-5,TRBJ1-2,.,.,TGTGCCAGCAGCTCAGGACAGTATGGCTACACCTTC,CASSSGQYGYTF
TRBV5-1,TRBJ1-1,.,.,TGCGCCAGCAGCCTTACACAGGGTAACACTGAAGCTTTCTTT,CASSLTQGNTEAFF
TRBV6-5,TRBJ1-5,TRBD1,.,TGTGCCAGCAGTTCGACAGGGGTAACTCAGCCCCAGCATTTT,CASSSTGVTQPQHF
TRBV11-2,TRBJ1-2,.,.,TGTGCCAGCAGCTTCGGCGGGGCTAACTATGGCTACACCTTC,CASSFGGANYGYTF
TRBV28,TRBJ2-3,TRBD2,.,TGTGCCAGCAGTTTAAAATTTAGCGGGAGGGGGGGAGATACGCAGTATTTT,CASSLKFSGRGGDTQYF
TRBV28,TRBJ1-3,TRBD1,.,TGTGCCAGCAGTACAGGGGACAGGGGAAACACCATATATTTT,CASSTGDRGNTIYF
TRBV14,TRBJ2-1,TRBD2,.,TGTGCCAGCAGCCAGGAGTTAGCGGGAAGGTCTTATTATTACAATGAGCAGTTCTTC,CASSQELAGRSYYYNEQFF
TRBV11-2,TRBJ1-1,.,.,TGTGCCAGCAGCTTGCCTGGGGGGGCAGCAGCCCTTTTT,CASSLPGGAAALF
TRBV4-1,TRBJ2-7,.,.,TGCGCCAGCAGCCAAGTAGGGCCCGGGCGGGGCTCCTACGAGCAGTACTTC,CASSQVGPGRGSYEQYF
TRBV6-2/TRBV6-3,TRBJ1-3,.,.,TGTGCCAGCAGCTCGACAAACTCTGGAAACACCATATATTTT,CASSSTNSGNTIYF
TRBV30,TRBJ1-4,.,.,TGTGCCTGGAGTGTTGTCTGGGCGGCGACAGTCTATGAAAAACTGTTTTTT,CAWSVVWAATVYEKLFF
TRBV6-2/TRBV6-3,TRBJ2-7,TRBD2,.,TGTGCCAGCAGTTCCGCAGGACTAGCGGATTACGAGCAGTACTTC,CASSSAGLADYEQYF
TRBV9,TRBJ2-2,.,.,TGTGCCAGCAGCGTAGGCGGGAACACCGGGGAGCTGTTTTTT,CASSVGGNTGELFF
TRBV12-5,TRBJ1-1,TRBD1,once,TGTGCTAGTGGTTCGAATTTGGGACAGGGGGCCCGGAACACTGAAGCTTTCTTT,CASGSNLGQGARNTEAFF
TRBV3-1/TRBV3-2,TRBJ1-4,.,.,TGTGCCAGCAGCCAAGTCGCCCAGGGAAAACTGTTTTTT,CASSQVAQGKLFF